This T cell receptor (beta chain) was profiled in a study of control samples from healthy donors and cancer patients. Sequenced by immunoSEQ multiplex PCR; TCRdb stores in-frame clones only, minus some. Of about 120,000 clones listed, 85% to 95% are singletons. The source material was blood. This receptor was obtained from a man aged 30 to 45 in good health.

CDR3 coding DNA: TGTGCCAGCAGCCCTGCAGGGGAGGCTCAGCCCCAGCATTTT. Amino acid sequence: CASSPAGEAQPQHF. V usage is TRBV11-2 and J usage is TRBJ1-5, with D maybe TRBD1 (6 bases). This CDR3 contains 14 residues. Germline V gene lookup returns CDR1 SGHAT and CDR2 FQNNGV. The V and J ends lost 5 bases and 6 bases respectively, with 14 bases between them.